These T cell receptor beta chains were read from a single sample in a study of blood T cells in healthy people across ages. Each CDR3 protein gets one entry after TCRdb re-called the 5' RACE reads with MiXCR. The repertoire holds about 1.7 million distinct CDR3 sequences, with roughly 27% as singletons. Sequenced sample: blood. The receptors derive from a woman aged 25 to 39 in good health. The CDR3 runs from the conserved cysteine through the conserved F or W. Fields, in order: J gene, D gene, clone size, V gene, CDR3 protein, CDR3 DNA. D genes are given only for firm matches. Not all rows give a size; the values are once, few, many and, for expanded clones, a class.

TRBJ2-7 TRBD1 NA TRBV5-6 CASSYSGNGQGSNEQYF TGTGCCAGCAGCTATTCCGGGAATGGACAGGGGTCCAACGAGCAGTACTTC
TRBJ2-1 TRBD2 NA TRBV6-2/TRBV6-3 CASSSLCSGFLYNEQFF TGTGCCAGCAGTTCCCTGTGTAGCGGGTTTTTATACAATGAGCAGTTCTTC
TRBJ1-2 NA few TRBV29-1 CSVGTTGYGVGYTF TGCAGCGTCGGGACTACAGGGTACGGCGTAGGCTACACCTTC
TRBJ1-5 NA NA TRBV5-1 CASSPRGGDSNQPQHF TGCGCCAGCAGCCCGCGGGGAGGTGATAGCAATCAGCCCCAGCATTTT
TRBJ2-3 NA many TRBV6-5 CASSYLRDTDTQYF TGTGCCAGCAGTTACCTCAGGGACACAGATACGCAGTATTTT
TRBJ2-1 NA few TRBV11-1 CASTGTREDSEQFF TGTGCCAGCACTGGGACTCGGGAAGACAGTGAGCAGTTCTTC
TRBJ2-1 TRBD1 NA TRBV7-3 CASSRTGTGSDEQFF TGTGCCAGCAGCCGCACCGGGACAGGGAGCGACGAGCAGTTCTTC
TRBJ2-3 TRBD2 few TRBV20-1 CSARFNRGGGTDTQYF TGCAGTGCTAGATTCAATCGCGGGGGGGGCACAGATACGCAGTATTTT
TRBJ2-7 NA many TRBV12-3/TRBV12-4 CASSPQTYGEQYF TGTGCCAGCAGTCCTCAGACGTATGGCGAGCAGTACTTC
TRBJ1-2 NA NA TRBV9 CASSGSGVSNYGYIF TGTGCCAGCAGCGGGTCAGGGGTATCTAACTATGGCTACATCTTC
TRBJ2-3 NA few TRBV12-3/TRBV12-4 CASMDGTRATDTQYF TGTGCCAGCATGGACGGGACAAGGGCCACAGATACGCAGTATTTT
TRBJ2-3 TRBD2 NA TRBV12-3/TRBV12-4 CASSSFRGGNTDTQYF TGTGCCAGCAGTTCCTTCCGCGGGGGGAACACAGATACGCAGTATTTT
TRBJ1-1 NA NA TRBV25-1 CAGSGQPNTEAFF TGTGCCGGCAGTGGACAGCCGAACACTGAAGCTTTCTTT